This T cell receptor (beta chain) is drawn from a study of regulatory T cells in long-lasting Graves disease. Study context: Antithyroid drug intake by newly diagnosed Graves' patients had lasted under 3 months.

Time point meaning: newly diagnosed GD, antithyroid drugs for less than 3 months. PBMC-extracted RNA yielded the TCR library. Arm-PCR with iRepertoire HTBI primers amplified the CDR3 regions for these TCR beta libraries. TCRdb passed the multiplex PCR reads through MiXCR, listing each CDR3 protein once. The sample lists about 430,000 distinct CDR3 sequences; approximately 16% were seen once. These data also formed part of another study, on T cells in Graves' hyperthyroidism and ophthalmopathy. That work contributes: The patients, who ranged from 18 to 65 in age, presented with newly diagnosed hyperthyroidism lasting under 2 months. Ophthalmopathy prediction by the model preceded onset by a median roughly 6.3 months.

This TCR was recovered from a woman aged 40 to 50 with Graves disease. Sequences were derived from peripheral blood mononuclear cells (PBMCs), sampled at new diagnosis, from a patient treated with antithyroid drugs.

The CDR3 region has the DNA TGTGCCAGCAGGCGGGACTACGCTACGCAGTATTTT. It encodes CASRRDYATQYF. V and J are TRBV12-3 or TRBV12-4 and TRBJ2-3; 7 nucleotides match TRBD2. Trimming cost V 6 bases and J 8 bases; bases outside gene matches: 5. The CDR3 is 12 residues long.